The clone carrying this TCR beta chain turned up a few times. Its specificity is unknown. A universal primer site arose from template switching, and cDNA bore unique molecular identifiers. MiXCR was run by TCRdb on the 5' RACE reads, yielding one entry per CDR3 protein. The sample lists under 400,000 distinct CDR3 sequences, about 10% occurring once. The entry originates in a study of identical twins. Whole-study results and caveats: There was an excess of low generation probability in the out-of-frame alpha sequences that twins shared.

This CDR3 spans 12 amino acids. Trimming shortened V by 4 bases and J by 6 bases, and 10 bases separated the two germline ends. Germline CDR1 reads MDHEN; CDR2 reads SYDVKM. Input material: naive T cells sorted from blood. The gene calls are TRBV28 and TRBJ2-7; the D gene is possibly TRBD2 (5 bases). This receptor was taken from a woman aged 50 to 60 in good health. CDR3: CASSSGVGEQYV. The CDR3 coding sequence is TGTGCCAGCAGTTCCGGGGTGGGCGAGCAGTACGTC.